The 29 T cell receptor beta chains below come from one sample, sequenced in a study of OX40 agonist ivuxolimab in advanced cancers. Libraries were prepared by immunoSEQ multiplex PCR; TCRdb keeps only in-frame clonotypes and omits some of them. The sample holds some 100,000 clones, around four fifths seen once. The source was CD4+ or CD8+ T cells sorted from blood, collected in a trial of the OX40 agonist ivuxolimab. The receptor source for this set is an adult with an advanced solid tumor such as melanoma, head and neck, liver or kidney cancer.

The J gene is TRBJ1-6, the V gene TRBV11-3; unclear D gene. CDR3 length: 13 amino acids. Trimming left V 2 bases short and J 8 bases short, with 7 bases between. Germline V CDR1 and CDR2: SGHNT, YENEEA. The CDR3 reads CASSLNRYSPLHF. The CDR3 nucleotides read TGTGCCAGCAGCTTAAACAGATATTCACCCCTCCACTTT. The full variable domain, in which reference TRBV11-3 and TRBJ1-6 provide the parts outside the CDR3, is EAGVVQSPRYKIIEKKQPVAFWCNPISGHNTLYWYLQNLGQGPELLIRYENEEAVDDSQLPKDRFSAERLKGVDSTLKIQPAELGDSAVYLCASSLNRYSPLHFGNGTRLTVT.

The chain employs TRBV4-1 and TRBJ2-3; D perhaps matches TRBD2 (5 bases). CDR1 is MGHRA, CDR2 YSYEKL, per germline. Deletions cut 5 bases from V and 0 bases from J, with 9 bases between. This CDR3 contains 14 residues. CDR3 nucleotide sequence: TGCGCCAGCAGCGAGCCGGGAAGCACAGATACGCAGTATTTT. Translated: CASSEPGSTDTQYF.

The V gene is TRBV10-3, the J gene TRBJ1-5; the D gene is possibly TRBD1 (5 bases). CDR3 length equals 15 residues. Trimming cost V 2 bases and J 0 bases, with 8 bases left between them. The germline gives CDR1 ENHRY, CDR2 SYGVKD. In DNA, the CDR3 is TGTGCCATCAGTGAGCCAGGGACTAGCAATCAGCCCCAGCATTTT. Residues: CAISEPGTSNQPQHF.

This chain connects TRBV29-1 to TRBJ2-2, with 12 positions matching TRBD1. The CDR3 spans 14 residues. Germline V gives CDR1 SQVTM, CDR2 ANQGSEA. V was clipped by 7 bases and J by 3 bases; unmatched bases: 3. This chain's CDR3 is CSGGQGAYTGELFF. The CDR3 DNA reads as TGCAGCGGGGGACAGGGGGCTTACACCGGGGAGCTGTTTTTT.

The chain is built from TRBV10-3 and TRBJ2-7; TRBD2 matches at 7 bases. After removal of 8 bases from V and 5 bases from J, the junction contained 6 bases not matched to a gene. The germline gives CDR1 ENHRY, CDR2 SYGVKD. The CDR3 extends over 12 amino acids. The CDR3 bases are TGTGCCATCTCTAGGGAGGGTCACGAGCAGTACTTC. It yields the protein CAISREGHEQYF.

CDR3 in amino acids: CASSARLVPNEKLFF. The CDR3 DNA reads as TGCGCCAGCAGCGCTCGGTTGGTTCCTAATGAAAAACTGTTTTTT. The chain employs TRBV5-1 and TRBJ1-4; no clear D. With 4 bases removed from V and 3 bases from J, the gap between germline ends came to 13 bases. The CDR3 contains 15 residues. Germline CDR1 SGHRS, CDR2 YFSETQ. Variable domain in full (rest from reference TRBV5-1 and TRBJ1-4): KAGVTQTPRYLIKTRGQQVTLSCSPISGHRSVSWYQQTPGQGLQFLFEYFSETQRNKGNFPGRFSGRQFSNSRSEMNVSTLELGDSALYLCASSARLVPNEKLFFGSGTQLSVL.

This clone was counted once. The chain recombines TRBV29-1 with TRBJ1-2; D gene ambiguous. The ends were cut back, 0 bases at V and 3 bases at J, with 11 bases in the middle. In germline, CDR1 is SQVTM, CDR2 ANQGSEA. The CDR3 is 14 amino acids. The chain's CDR3 is CSVEETEDHYGYTF. CDR3 DNA: TGCAGCGTTGAAGAAACAGAGGATCACTATGGCTACACCTTC.

The rearrangement uses TRBV6-5 and TRBJ2-4; D tentatively reads TRBD1 or TRBD2 (5 bases each). This CDR3 comprises 16 residues. The germline V and J ends were trimmed by 0 bases and 1 base, with 10 bases remaining between them. CDR1 is MNHEY and CDR2 is SVGAGI in the germline V gene. CDR3 amino acids: CASSYSGGSAKNIQYF. The CDR3 DNA reads as TGTGCCAGCAGTTACTCTGGGGGATCGGCCAAAAACATTCAGTACTTC.

V gene TRBV19 combines with J gene TRBJ2-7; maybe TRBD2 (6 bases). In germline, CDR1 is LNHDA, CDR2 SQIVND (reference sequence). The CDR3 is made up of 14 amino acids. With 5 bases removed from V and 1 base from J, the gap between germline ends came to 12 bases. CDR3: CASSLQGGSYEQYF. CDR3 sequence (DNA): TGTGCCAGTAGTCTGCAGGGAGGTTCCTACGAGCAGTACTTC.

V gene TRBV7-9 combines with J gene TRBJ1-3; no clear D. V was clipped by 0 bases and J by 8 bases, with 2 bases between them. Germline V gene sequence: CDR1 SEHNR, CDR2 FQNEAQ (reference sequence). The CDR3 contains 11 residues. The CDR3 DNA reads as TGTGCCAGCAGCTTAGCTGACACCATATATTTT. This gives the protein CASSLADTIYF. Together with reference TRBV7-9 and TRBJ1-3, the CDR3 gives the full variable domain: DTGVSQNPRHKITKRGQNVTFRCDPISEHNRLYWYRQTLGQGPEFLTYFQNEAQLEKSRLLSDRFSAERPKGSFSTLEIQRTEQGDSAMYLCASSLADTIYFGEGSWLTVV.

V usage is TRBV2 and J usage is TRBJ1-6; TRBD1 is a possible D gene (5 bases). Germline V gene lookup returns CDR1 SNHLY and CDR2 FYNNEI. The CDR3 is made up of 14 amino acids. Trimming left V 4 bases short and J 7 bases short, with 11 bases between. CDR3 protein: CASSGREGNSPLHF. In DNA, the CDR3 is TGTGCCAGCAGTGGCAGGGAAGGAAATTCACCCCTCCACTTT.

The gene calls are TRBV4-1 and TRBJ2-5; D is possibly TRBD2 (6 bases). The CDR3 has 14 residues. Trimming took off 5 bases at V and 1 base at J, with 11 bases between the two ends. Looked up from germline, CDR1 is MGHRA and CDR2 is YSYEKL. CDR3 loop: CASSSQGGQETQYF. CDR3 sequence (DNA): TGCGCCAGCAGCTCGCAGGGAGGCCAAGAGACCCAGTACTTC.

The V call is TRBV5-1, the J call TRBJ2-7; D gene ambiguous. CDR1 and CDR2 (germline): SGHRS, YFSETQ. The CDR3 contains 13 residues. V was cut by 6 bases and J by 7 bases, with 17 bases left in between. The CDR3 region has the DNA TGCGCCAGCAACCGTTTGGGTTTGGGTGAGCAGTACTTC. It encodes CASNRLGLGEQYF.

The chain links TRBV28 to TRBJ2-1; D unclear. Trimming shortened V by 4 bases and J by 11 bases, and 15 bases separated the two germline ends. Germline assignment: CDR1 MDHEN and CDR2 SYDVKM. The CDR3 is 13 residues long. CDR3 sequence reads: CASSSTSTNKQFF. DNA of the CDR3: TGTGCCAGCAGTTCCACCTCGACAAACAAGCAGTTCTTC.

The V gene is TRBV9, the J gene TRBJ2-3, with 9 bases identical to TRBD1. Germline CDR1 and CDR2: SGDLS and YYNGEE. V shed 4 bases, J shed 2 bases, and the junction held 5 bases outside the gene matches. The CDR3 loop spans 15 amino acids. In DNA form, the CDR3 reads TGTGCCAGCAGCCGAGGACAGGGGATCACAGATACGCAGTATTTT. It is translated as CASSRGQGITDTQYF.

The chain employs TRBV7-2 and TRBJ2-7; D ambiguous. Germline V gene data show CDR1 as SGHTA and CDR2 as FQGNSA. V was clipped by 0 bases and J by 5 bases, with 14 bases between them. There are 15 residues in the CDR3. The CDR3 bases are TGTGCCAGCAGCTTAGCGGGTGTCCCTACAAACGAGCAGTACTTC. This encodes CASSLAGVPTNEQYF.

V and J are TRBV11-2 and TRBJ2-5; 13 bases are shared with TRBD2. The germline V gene has CDR1 SGHAT and CDR2 FQNNGV. The CDR3 runs 14 residues. V shed 5 bases, J shed 6 bases, and the junction held 3 bases outside the gene matches. The DNA for the CDR3 is TGTGCCAGCAGCCGACTAGCGGGGGGCCAGACCCAGTACTTC. Translating it yields CASSRLAGGQTQYF.

The chain couples TRBV11-1 to TRBJ1-2; tentative D call: TRBD1 (6 bases). The V end lost 2 bases, the J end lost 3 bases, and 10 bases lay between the germline ends. CDR1 is SGHAT and CDR2 is FQDESV in the germline V gene (reference sequence). This CDR3 is 14 amino acids long. Here the CDR3 DNA reads TGTGCCAGCAGCTTAAGACGACAGGACTATGGCTACACCTTC. Translating it yields CASSLRRQDYGYTF.

The V call is TRBV29-1, the J call TRBJ2-7; 7 nucleotides agree with TRBD2. This CDR3 is 15 amino acids long. CDR1 is SQVTM and CDR2 is ANQGSEA in the germline V gene. Unmatched junction bases numbered 10, after V lost 5 bases and J lost 0 bases. The CDR3, as DNA: TGCAGCGTTCTACAAGGATGGGAGGGCTCCTACGAGCAGTACTTC. This translates into CSVLQGWEGSYEQYF.

About this clone: Other DNA sequences in this specimen translate into the identical CDR3. CDR3 nucleotides: TGCGCCAGCAGCCTTACGGGACTCATGGGCACAGATACGCAGTATTTT. Its protein is CASSLTGLMGTDTQYF. V and J are TRBV5-1 and TRBJ2-3; a possible D gene is TRBD2 (6 bases). The V gene lost 4 bases and the J gene lost 1 base, with 16 bases spanning the gap. CDR3 length: 16 residues. Germline V gene data show CDR1 as SGHRS and CDR2 as YFSETQ.

The chain combines TRBV11-2 with TRBJ2-2; D call uncertain. Trimming left V 1 base short and J 4 bases short, with 7 bases between. The CDR3 contains 14 residues. The germline V gene has CDR1 SGHAT and CDR2 FQNNGV. DNA of the CDR3: TGTGCCAGCAGCTTAGTCGTCTCCACCGGGGAGCTGTTTTTT. Its translation: CASSLVVSTGELFF.

The count of this clone is one. The J gene is TRBJ1-4, the V gene TRBV6-1; D call uncertain. Trimming removed 2 bases from V and 2 bases from J, with 12 bases in between. The CDR3 is made up of 16 amino acids. CDR1 MNHNS and CDR2 SASEGT come from the germline V gene. Here the CDR3 DNA reads TGTGCCAGCAGTGAATGGGCCGTACTTACTAATGAAAAACTGTTTTTT. As protein: CASSEWAVLTNEKLFF.

The chain combines TRBV4-1 with TRBJ1-4; D may be TRBD1 (5 bases). The CDR3 is made up of 15 amino acids. V was shortened by 4 bases and J by 4 bases, with 13 bases between the two germline ends. CDR1 and CDR2 from the germline V gene are MGHRA and YSYEKL. CDR3 loop: CASSPGAKLNEKLFF. The DNA for the CDR3 is TGCGCCAGCAGCCCCGGGGCCAAACTTAATGAAAAACTGTTTTTT.

V usage is TRBV2 and J usage is TRBJ2-4; no definite D call. V dropped 3 bases and J dropped 3 bases, with 6 bases sitting between them. Germline loops: CDR1 SNHLY, CDR2 FYNNEI. The CDR3 length is 13 residues. The CDR3 loop reads CASSEQVKNIQYF. CDR3 nucleotides: TGTGCCAGCAGTGAGCAGGTCAAAAACATTCAGTACTTC.

This clone has just one count. This chain joins TRBV18 and TRBJ2-3, with no clear D. Germline assignment: CDR1 KGHSH and CDR2 LQKENI. The CDR3 is 11 amino acids. V was trimmed by 5 bases and J by 0 bases, leaving 0 bases between them. The CDR3 loop is CASSSTDTQYF. CDR3 coding DNA: TGTGCCAGCTCAAGCACAGATACGCAGTATTTT.

On this clone itself: Germline is not matched at one junction end, which may reflect a read error. The chain is built from TRBV9 and TRBJ1-3; D not certain. Germline V gene sequence: CDR1 SGDLS, CDR2 YYNGEE. The CDR3 totals 11 residues. CDR3 protein: CASSGGDTIYF. The CDR3 coding sequence is TGTGCCAGCAGCGGTGGAGACACCATATATTTT.

This chain links TRBV7-2 with TRBJ1-1, with D hard to call. This CDR3 is 13 amino acids long. The germline gives CDR1 SGHTA, CDR2 FQGNSA. Trimming took 3 bases from V and 0 from J, leaving 5 bases between them. The CDR3 region has the DNA TGTGCCAGCAGCTTTGGGTTGAACACTGAAGCTTTCTTT. Translated: CASSFGLNTEAFF.

The genes are TRBV18 and TRBJ2-7; D is undetermined. This CDR3 has 15 residues. V lost 6 bases, J lost 1 base, and 16 bases lay in between. Germline V lookup: CDR1 KGHSH, CDR2 LQKENI. In DNA form, the CDR3 reads TGTGCCAGCTCCCGTCGCGCGCCGCCTTCCTACGAGCAGTACGTC. This gives the protein CASSRRAPPSYEQYV.

This chain joins TRBV6-5 and TRBJ1-1; D gene uncertain. The CDR3 is made up of 13 amino acids. In germline, CDR1 is MNHEY, CDR2 SVGAGI. V gave up 2 bases and J gave up 9 bases, with 13 bases separating them. In DNA form, the CDR3 reads TGTGCCAGCAGTTACCCCCTTGAAAGGAAAGCTTTCTTT. Translation gives CASSYPLERKAFF.